The T cell receptor (beta chain) under discussion was sequenced for a study of T cells in Graves' hyperthyroidism and ophthalmopathy. The study, taken as a whole, reports: Among clonotypes expanded in thyroid above 0.001, most were also found in blood. Ophthalmopathy, as predicted by the model, came a median approximately 6.5 months after the prediction.

There are many counts of this clonotype. Its antigen is as yet unknown. TCR beta CDR3 regions were amplified from RNA transcripts. Using the HTBI primer set, a first-round RT-PCR was run on the TCR CDR3. MiXCR, run by TCRdb on the multiplex PCR reads, gives a single entry per CDR3 protein. The data show about 350,000 distinct CDR3 sequences, around 18% seen once. Patients affected by ophthalmopathy presented a Clinical Activity Score of at least 3, a NOSPECS grade of at least 4, and disease duration below 3 months. Used for diagnoses were clinical symptoms, serum thyroxine and TRAb, thyroid ultrasound and orbital computed tomography. The CDR3 has 15 residues. Germline CDR1 and CDR2: SGHTA and FQGNSA. Trimming took 4 bases from V and 4 from J, leaving 16 bases between them.

The source is a woman aged 40 to 49 with Graves' ophthalmopathy. The gene calls are TRBV7-2 and TRBJ2-5; D possibly corresponds to TRBD1 (6 bases). The sequencing sample was made of blood. This chain's CDR3 is CASSSGNRARETQYF. The CDR3 coding sequence is TGTGCCAGCAGCTCGGGAAACAGGGCCCGAGAGACCCAGTACTTC.